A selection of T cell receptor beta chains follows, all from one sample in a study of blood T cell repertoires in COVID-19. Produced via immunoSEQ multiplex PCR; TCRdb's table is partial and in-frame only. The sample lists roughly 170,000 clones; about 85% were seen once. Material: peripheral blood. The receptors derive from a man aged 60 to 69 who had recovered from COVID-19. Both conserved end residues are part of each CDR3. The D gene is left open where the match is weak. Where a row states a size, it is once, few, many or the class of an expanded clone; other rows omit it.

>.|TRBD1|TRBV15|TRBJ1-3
TGTGCCACCAGCACCGGGACAGACGGAAACACCATATATTTT
CATSTGTDGNTIYF
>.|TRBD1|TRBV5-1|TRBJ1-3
TGCGCCAGCAGCCCTCGACAGGGTGACACCATATATTTT
CASSPRQGDTIYF
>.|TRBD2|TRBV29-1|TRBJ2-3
TGCAGCAGGCGGGGGGGTGGCACAGATACGCAGTATTTT
CSRRGGGTDTQYF
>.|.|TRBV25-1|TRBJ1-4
TGTGCCAGCAGTGAATTTAGGGGCGTGGGGGAAAAACTGTTTTTT
CASSEFRGVGEKLFF
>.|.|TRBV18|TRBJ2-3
TGTGCCAGCTCACCACCAGGGGCAGATACGCAGTATTTT
CASSPPGADTQYF
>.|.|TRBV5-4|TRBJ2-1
TGTGCCAGCAGCCAGGCAGGGTCCGCCAATGAGCAGTTCTTC
CASSQAGSANEQFF
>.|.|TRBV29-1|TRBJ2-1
TGCAGCCTAACGGATACTAGGGTGAATGAGCAGTTCTTC
CSLTDTRVNEQFF
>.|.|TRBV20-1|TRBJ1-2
TGCAGTGCTAAGACAGATTATGGCTACACCTTC
CSAKTDYGYTF
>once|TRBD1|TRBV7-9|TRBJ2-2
TGTGCCAGCAGCCCAAGGGACAGGAACACCGGGGAGCTGTTTTTT
CASSPRDRNTGELFF
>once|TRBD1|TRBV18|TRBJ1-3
TGTGCCAGCTCACGGCAGGGGGGCGATGGAAACACCATATATTTT
CASSRQGGDGNTIYF
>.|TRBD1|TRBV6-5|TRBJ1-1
TGTGCCAGCAGTTACCTTATCAGGGGGGCAAACACTGAAGCTTTCTTT
CASSYLIRGANTEAFF
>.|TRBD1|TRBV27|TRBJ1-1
TGTGCCAGCAGTTCCCACAGGGGCGCGGGGCGCACTGAAGCTTTCTTT
CASSSHRGAGRTEAFF
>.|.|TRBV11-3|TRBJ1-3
TGTGCCAGCAGCCTTACAGGGACCTCTGGAAACACCATATATTTT
CASSLTGTSGNTIYF
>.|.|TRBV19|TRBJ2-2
TGTGCCAGTAGTATCCAAGCTTCGAACACCGGGGAGCTGTTTTTT
CASSIQASNTGELFF
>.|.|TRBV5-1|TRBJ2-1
TGCGCCAGCAGCTCGGACCCGGGGGTAATCAATGAGCAGTTCTTC
CASSSDPGVINEQFF
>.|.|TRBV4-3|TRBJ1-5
TGCGCCAGCAGCCAAGCACTTGATCAGCCCCAGCATTTT
CASSQALDQPQHF
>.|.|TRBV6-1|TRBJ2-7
TGTGCCAGCAGTGAAAGGTACGGCGCTTCGGGAGAGCAGTACTTC
CASSERYGASGEQYF
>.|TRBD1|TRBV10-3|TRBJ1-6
TGTGCCATCAGTGCTACAGGGGTCGGTTCACCCCTCCACTTT
CAISATGVGSPLHF
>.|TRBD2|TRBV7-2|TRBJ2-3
TGTGCCAGCAGCTTACTAGCGGGGGGGACTCCAGATACGCAGTATTTT
CASSLLAGGTPDTQYF
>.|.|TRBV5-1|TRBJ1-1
TGCGCCAGCAGTTCCACCCTTGAGGTGGCTGAAGCTTTCTTT
CASSSTLEVAEAFF
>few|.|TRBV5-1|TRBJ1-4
TGCGCCAGCATGCAGGGGTCGGCAACTAATGAAAAACTGTTTTTT
CASMQGSATNEKLFF
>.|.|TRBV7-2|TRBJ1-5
TGTGCCAGCAGCTTAGTGGGACAAAATAGCAATCAGCCCCAGCATTTT
CASSLVGQNSNQPQHF
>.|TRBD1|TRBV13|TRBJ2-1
TGTGCCAGCAGGGGCGGGGACAGGGTCCACAATGAGCAGTTCTTC
CASRGGDRVHNEQFF
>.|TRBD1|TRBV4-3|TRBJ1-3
TGCGCCAGCAGCCCGACCCAACAGGGGGCGGCTGGAAACACCATATATTTT
CASSPTQQGAAGNTIYF
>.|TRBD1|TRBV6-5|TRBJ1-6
TGTGCCAGCAGTTTGACAGGGGGGTATAATTCACCCCTCCACTTT
CASSLTGGYNSPLHF
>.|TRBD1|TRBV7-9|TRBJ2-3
TGTGCCAGCAGCTCACAGGGGTCTAGCACAGATACGCAGTATTTT
CASSSQGSSTDTQYF
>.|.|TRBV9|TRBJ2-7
TGTGCCAGCAGCGCCCGTCCAGGGCCCGGCGAGCAGTACTTC
CASSARPGPGEQYF
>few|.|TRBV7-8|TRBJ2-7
TGTGCCAGCACCTTACCTCCCCCAGCGTCCGAGCAGTACTTC
CASTLPPPASEQYF
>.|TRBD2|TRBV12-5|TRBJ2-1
TGTGCTAGTGGCTTAGCGGGCGACAATGAGCAGTTCTTC
CASGLAGDNEQFF
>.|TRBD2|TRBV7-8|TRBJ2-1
TGTGCCAGCAGCGCCCCGGGACTAGCGGGTGACGAGCAGTTCTTC
CASSAPGLAGDEQFF
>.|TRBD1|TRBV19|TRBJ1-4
TGTGCCAGTAGCCTCCCGGGACAGGGTTTAGGAGAAAAACTGTTTTTT
CASSLPGQGLGEKLFF
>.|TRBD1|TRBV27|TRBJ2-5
TGTGCCAGTGGACAGGGTGGAGAGACCCAGTACTTC
CASGQGGETQYF
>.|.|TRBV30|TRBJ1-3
TGTGCCTGGACCCAGGAGGGGTATTACTCTGGAAACACCATATATTTT
CAWTQEGYYSGNTIYF
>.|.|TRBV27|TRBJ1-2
TGTGCCAGCAGTTTCGGGGGGACGGCTGGCTACACCTTC
CASSFGGTAGYTF
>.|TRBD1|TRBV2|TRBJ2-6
TGTGCCAGCAGTCAGACAGGGGGCTCTGGGGCCAACGTCCTGACTTTC
CASSQTGGSGANVLTF
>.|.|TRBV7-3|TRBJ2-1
TGTGCCAGCAGCTTAACCGGGACTCCCCGGAGCAATGAGCAGTTCTTC
CASSLTGTPRSNEQFF
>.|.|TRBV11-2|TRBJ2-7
TGTGCCAGCAGCTCCACAGGATCTCTCAACTCCTACGAGCAGTACTTC
CASSSTGSLNSYEQYF
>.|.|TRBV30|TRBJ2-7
TGTGCCTGGAGTCGGCGATCGGGCGAGCAGTACTTC
CAWSRRSGEQYF
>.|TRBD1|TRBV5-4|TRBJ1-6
TGTGCCAGCAGCTTGGCGAAGACAGGGCTTAATTCACCCCTCCACTTT
CASSLAKTGLNSPLHF